This T cell receptor (beta chain) originates from a study of T cell responses to AZD1222 COVID-19 vaccine. Broader study findings: Recipients of AZD1222 seropositive at baseline numbered only 5 or 6.

The length of the CDR3 is 15 residues. V dropped 0 bases and J dropped 5 bases, with 11 bases sitting between them. Per germline, CDR1 LNHNV and CDR2 YYDKDF (reference sequence). Remarks on this clone: Antigen: not known.

Assay used: immunoSEQ multiplex PCR; TCRdb lists only in-frame clones, some missing. The data hold about 150,000 clones, with 85% to 95% observed a single time. This clonotype was obtained from an adult in good health. The chain carries TRBV15 and TRBJ1-5, with unresolved D. This sample comprised peripheral blood, obtained on day 0 of AZD1222 vaccination. The CDR3 region is CATSRDNGPDQPQHF. CDR3 nucleotide sequence: TGTGCCACCAGCAGAGATAACGGGCCCGATCAGCCCCAGCATTTT.